These 18 T cell receptor beta chains were all obtained from the same sample, sequenced in a study of cytomegalovirus exposure and HLA in healthy donors. Assay used: immunoSEQ multiplex PCR; TCRdb lists only in-frame clones, some missing. The table includes around 250,000 clones, around 87% detected once. Sequenced sample: PBMCs. Receptors originate from a woman under 30 in good health and CMV-seronegative.

V usage is TRBV27 and J usage is TRBJ1-2; D is perhaps TRBD1 (5 bases). Germline CDR1 reads MNHEY; CDR2 reads SMNVEV (reference sequence). This CDR3 is built from 12 residues. The V gene lost 6 bases and the J gene lost 5 bases, with 10 bases spanning the gap. CDR3 sequence (DNA): TGTGCCAGCAGCCAGGGAGGATATGGCTACACCTTC. This codes for CASSQGGYGYTF.

The chain employs TRBV6-1 and TRBJ2-1, with TRBD2 identical over 8 bases. V gave up 7 bases and J gave up 9 bases; unmatched junction bases: 5. The germline gives CDR1 MNHNS, CDR2 SASEGT. The CDR3 covers 12 residues. The CDR3 DNA sequence: TGTGCCAGCAAGCTAGCGGGTATTGAGCAGTTCTTC. Translation gives CASKLAGIEQFF.

The CDR3 coding sequence is TGTGCCAGCAGCTCCGGGTACACCGGGGAGCTGTTTTTT. Translation gives CASSSGYTGELFF. The chain joins TRBV5-4 to TRBJ2-2, with D unclear. Germline CDR1 is SGHNT and CDR2 is YYREEE (reference sequence). V was pared by 3 bases and J by 3 bases, with 6 bases between. This CDR3 is built from 13 residues.

This sequence joins TRBV11-3 and TRBJ2-2; D is undetermined. Between the trimmed V and J ends, which lost 1 base and 3 bases, there was a span of 3 bases. The CDR3 consists of 13 residues. CDR1 SGHNT and CDR2 YENEEA come from the germline V gene. The CDR3 loop reads CASSLVYTGELFF. In DNA, the CDR3 is TGTGCCAGCAGCTTAGTCTACACCGGGGAGCTGTTTTTT.

J is TRBJ2-7 and V is TRBV11-2, with 7 bases aligning to TRBD1. Germline V gives CDR1 SGHAT, CDR2 FQNNGV. This CDR3 has 14 residues. Trimming at V came to 2 bases and at J to 7 bases, leaving 8 bases not matched to a gene. The CDR3 nucleotides are TGTGCCAGCAGCTTAATGGCTGGACAGGAGGAGCAGTACTTC. It encodes CASSLMAGQEEQYF. The full variable domain, in which reference TRBV11-2 and TRBJ2-7 provide the parts outside the CDR3, is EAGVAQSPRYKIIEKRQSVAFWCNPISGHATLYWYQQILGQGPKLLIQFQNNGVVDDSQLPKDRFSAERLKGVDSTLKIQPAKLEDSAVYLCASSLMAGQEEQYFGPGTRLTVT.

The V call is TRBV7-6, the J call TRBJ2-7; TRBD2 might be the D (6 bases). Trimming cost V 3 bases and J 5 bases, with 11 bases left between them. Germline loops: CDR1 SGHVS, CDR2 FNYEAQ. CDR3 length: 13 amino acids. In DNA form, the CDR3 reads TGTGCCAGCAGCTTCGCCCCGGGGGACGAGCAGTACTTC. This sequence encodes CASSFAPGDEQYF.

CDR3 sequence (DNA): TGTGCCAGCAGCTTAGGCGCACAGCCAGGAGAGACCCAGTACTTC. This encodes CASSLGAQPGETQYF. The chain links TRBV7-7 to TRBJ2-5; D gene unclear. The CDR3 is 15 residues long. V lost 1 base and J lost 4, with 13 bases in between. Germline V gives CDR1 SSHAT, CDR2 FNYEAQ (reference sequence).

This chain uses TRBV23-1 with TRBJ2-1; D might be TRBD1 (6 bases). TRBV23-1 carries the ORF label, with uncertain function. V dropped 2 bases and J dropped 7 bases, with 12 bases sitting between them. There are 14 residues in the CDR3. The CDR3: CASSQKGHLNEQFF. The CDR3 DNA reads TGCGCCAGCAGTCAAAAGGGACACCTTAATGAGCAGTTCTTC.

This chain joins TRBV18 and TRBJ1-5, with D possibly being TRBD1 (5 bases). Germline CDR1 and CDR2: KGHSH and LQKENI. The CDR3 sequence is 16 residues long. V lost 1 base to trimming and J lost 5 bases, with 15 bases between them. CDR3 nucleotides: TGTGCCAGCTCACCACTCAGGGTTGAGAAGGATCAGCCCCAGCATTTT. It translates to CASSPLRVEKDQPQHF.

V is TRBV14 and J is TRBJ1-1, with D unclear. V lost 1 base to trimming and J lost 4 bases, with 13 bases between them. The length of the CDR3 is 15 residues. Germline-derived CDR1 and CDR2 are SGHDN and FVKESK. The CDR3 here is CASSQATFKSTEAFF. In DNA, the CDR3 is TGTGCCAGCAGCCAAGCTACCTTCAAGAGCACTGAAGCTTTCTTT.

The rearrangement links TRBV28 to TRBJ2-2; 9 positions agree with TRBD2. Germline CDR1 reads MDHEN; CDR2 reads SYDVKM. This CDR3 contains 15 residues. V lost 3 bases to trimming and J lost 4 bases; unmatched junction nucleotides: 3. Here the CDR3 DNA reads TGTGCCAGCAGTTTCCCGACTAGCGGCACCGGGGAGCTGTTTTTT. Translating it yields CASSFPTSGTGELFF.

This sequence joins TRBV5-4 and TRBJ2-1, with 8 bases that match TRBD2. This CDR3 comprises 15 residues. V lost 4 bases to trimming and J lost 6 bases; unmatched junction nucleotides: 9. Germline assignment: CDR1 SGHNT and CDR2 YYREEE (reference sequence). The CDR3 sequence: CASSIGGAALNEQFF. The CDR3 region has the DNA TGTGCCAGCAGCATCGGGGGGGCTGCGCTCAATGAGCAGTTCTTC. The full variable domain, its missing parts supplied by reference TRBV5-4 and TRBJ2-1, is ETGVTQSPTHLIKTRGQQVTLRCSSQSGHNTVSWYQQALGQGPQFIFQYYREEENGRGNFPPRFSGLQFPNYSSELNVNALELDDSALYLCASSIGGAALNEQFFGPGTRLTVL.

The chain recombines TRBV2 with TRBJ2-1; TRBD1 agrees at 8 bases. This CDR3 has 14 residues. V trimming: 9 bases; J trimming: 9 bases; junction bases outside the gene matches: 13. Germline V lookup: CDR1 SNHLY, CDR2 FYNNEI. The CDR3 sequence: CASRSGQGYVEQFF. CDR3 nucleotide sequence: TGTGCCAGTCGCTCCGGACAGGGTTATGTTGAGCAGTTCTTC.

The V and J genes are TRBV28 and TRBJ2-1; 8 positions match TRBD2. The germline V gene encodes CDR1 MDHEN and CDR2 SYDVKM. The length of the CDR3 is 17 residues. V shed 6 bases, J shed 7 bases, and the junction held 17 bases outside the gene matches. CDR3: CASSLPSGGAVRNEQFF. The CDR3 DNA follows: TGTGCCAGCAGCCTCCCTTCCGGGGGGGCCGTTAGGAATGAGCAGTTCTTC.

This chain links TRBV6-1 with TRBJ1-2, with D hard to call. The V end was cut by 5 bases, the J end by 3 bases, with 16 bases between. The V gene's germline CDR1 is MNHNS and CDR2 SASEGT. CDR3 size: 15 residues. The CDR3: CASSLAPSDYYGYTF. DNA for the CDR3: TGTGCCAGCAGTCTCGCCCCATCCGACTACTATGGCTACACCTTC.

The V call is TRBV10-2, the J call TRBJ2-3; the match to TRBD2 covers 15 bases. Trimming at V came to 8 bases and at J to 2 bases, leaving 11 bases not matched to a gene. The germline CDR1 and CDR2 sequences are WSHSY and SAAADI. The CDR3 extends over 18 amino acids. The CDR3, as DNA: TGCGCCAGCGCTGGACTAGCGGGGGGGCACTATATCACAGATACGCAGTATTTT. This codes for CASAGLAGGHYITDTQYF.

V usage is TRBV21-1 and J usage is TRBJ2-1; TRBD1 is the table's D call, not checked against the DNA. TRBV21-1 counts as a pseudogene. CDR3 length equals 17 residues. This CDR3 reads CASSKGVRFQVQLWQFF. The CDR3 DNA is TGTGCCAGCAGCAAAGGCGTCAGGTTCCAGGTCCAATTGTGGCAGTTCTTC.

The chain employs TRBV6-5 and TRBJ2-7, with 8 bases identical to TRBD2. Germline trimming cut 0 bases from V and 2 bases from J; bases unmatched to any gene: 3. Per germline, CDR1 MNHEY and CDR2 SVGAGI. The CDR3 loop spans 15 amino acids. The CDR3 is CASSYSAGGPYEQYF. The DNA of the CDR3 is TGTGCCAGCAGTTACTCGGCGGGGGGACCCTACGAGCAGTACTTC.